This TCR beta chain was recorded in a study of CD8+ T cells in alopecia areata. Study details: The investigators scored severity in treated patients by the percentage of affected scalp area.

Sample treatment: oral pan-JAK inhibitor, 5-10 mg twice daily. It was from alopecia areata patients that lesional scalp punch biopsies and peripheral blood were collected. As to this clone: Its target is unknown.

CDR3 length: 15 amino acids. The ends lost 2 bases at V and 4 bases at J; junction bases unmatched: 9. CDR1 and CDR2 from the germline V gene are SQVTM and ANQGSEA. Study-wide results and limits: Higher clonality was seen in lesional scalp than in normal scalp, especially in alopecia totalis/universalis.

As the sequencing template, cDNA was produced by extracting RNA and reverse transcribing it. TCRdb keeps only in-frame clones here, not all; method: immunoSEQ multiplex PCR. The sample lists more than 130,000 clones; roughly four fifths were seen once. The receptor was derived from a human donor with alopecia areata. The sequencing used CD8+ T cells sorted from blood, collected at week 4, from a patient treated with tofacitinib. V usage is TRBV29-1 and J usage is TRBJ2-7; the match to TRBD1 covers 9 bases. The CDR3 DNA is TGCAGCGTTGAATTTGCCGGGACAGGGCAATACGAGCAGTACTTC. This gives the protein CSVEFAGTGQYEQYF.